These 14 T cell receptor beta chains came from one sample sequenced in a study of T cell clonotyping in hematopoietic cell transplantation. TCRdb keeps only in-frame clones here, not all; method: immunoSEQ multiplex PCR. The table shows 27,000 or so clones, with around 95% occurring only once. Sequenced: peripheral blood mononuclear cells. These receptors all come from a man in his fifties or sixties in good health. Some clones in this sample may be carry-over from other donors' samples.

This rearrangement joins TRBV2 to TRBJ2-4; unclear D gene. Germline assignment: CDR1 SNHLY and CDR2 FYNNEI. V lost 1 base, J lost 4 bases, and 11 bases lay in between. The CDR3 spans 15 residues. The chain's CDR3 is CASSEEVGWKNIQYF. The CDR3 DNA sequence: TGTGCCAGCAGTGAAGAGGTTGGCTGGAAAAACATTCAGTACTTC.

The chain uses TRBV25-1 and TRBJ1-1; D remains unclear. Germline V gene lookup returns CDR1 MGHDK and CDR2 SYGVNS. CDR3 length: 13 amino acids. V was cut by 6 bases and J by 1 base, with 9 bases left in between. CDR3 in DNA: TGTGCCAGCAGAATCTCCTCGAACACTGAAGCTTTCTTT. Protein product: CASRISSNTEAFF.

This chain uses TRBV28 with TRBJ2-5; 12 nucleotides align to TRBD1. The junction had 11 bases not matched to a gene; V was cut back by 5 bases and J by 10 bases. Germline CDR1 MDHEN, CDR2 SYDVKM. CDR3 length: 15 residues. The CDR3 loop reads CASSKTGTGGRVQYF. CDR3 bases: TGTGCCAGCAGTAAGACCGGGACAGGGGGCAGGGTCCAGTACTTC.

This clone was observed a single time. The gene calls are TRBV29-1 and TRBJ1-2, with D tentatively TRBD1 (5 bases). Germline V gives CDR1 SQVTM, CDR2 ANQGSEA. V shed 4 bases and J shed 8 bases, with 14 bases lying between them. The CDR3 spans 12 residues. Written as DNA, the CDR3 is TGCAGCGTTGCAAAGGGGCTGGAGGGCTACACCTTC. Protein: CSVAKGLEGYTF.

The V and J genes are TRBV6-4 and TRBJ1-4, with 8 bases matching TRBD1. After removal of 8 bases from V and 0 bases from J, the junction contained 2 bases not matched to a gene. CDR1 MRHNA and CDR2 SNTAGT come from the germline V gene. This CDR3 comprises 14 residues. The CDR3 nucleotides are TGTGCCAGCGGGACAGGTTCAACTAATGAAAAACTGTTTTTT. Encoded protein: CASGTGSTNEKLFF.

The CDR3 here is CASRDRENTEAFF. As DNA, the CDR3 is TGTGCCAGCAGGGACAGAGAGAACACTGAAGCTTTCTTT. The gene calls are TRBV6-4 and TRBJ1-1; D is perhaps TRBD1 (6 bases). The CDR3 covers 13 residues. Germline V gene sequence: CDR1 MRHNA, CDR2 SNTAGT. The germline V and J ends were trimmed by 6 bases and 1 base, with 9 bases remaining between them.

J is TRBJ1-2 and V is TRBV28, with D unresolved. The CDR3 contains 14 residues. V was shortened by 1 base and J by 8 bases, with 14 bases between the two germline ends. Germline assignment: CDR1 MDHEN and CDR2 SYDVKM. The CDR3 sequence is CASSLLPRSGGYTF. DNA for the CDR3: TGTGCCAGCAGTTTATTGCCCAGGTCAGGCGGCTACACCTTC.

The V call is TRBV7-2, the J call TRBJ1-2; 8 nucleotides line up with TRBD1. V was pared by 3 bases and J by 4 bases, with 7 bases of the junction left unmatched. There are 15 residues in the CDR3. CDR1 and CDR2 (germline): SGHTA, FQGNSA. CDR3 sequence: CASSFRQGPTYGYTF. The CDR3 bases are TGTGCCAGCAGCTTCCGACAGGGGCCAACCTATGGCTACACCTTC.

J is TRBJ2-7 and V is TRBV30; D may match TRBD1 or TRBD2 (7 bases each). Trimming stripped 4 bases from V and 2 bases from J, with 15 bases between. From germline, CDR1 is GTSNPN and CDR2 SVGIG (reference sequence). This CDR3 has 14 residues. The CDR3 loop reads CAWTGGEGAYEQYF. CDR3 nucleotides: TGTGCCTGGACAGGGGGGGAAGGGGCCTACGAGCAGTACTTC.

This chain links TRBV27 with TRBJ2-7, with D unclear. Trimming took 4 bases from V and 2 from J, leaving 12 bases between them. This CDR3 has 14 amino acids. CDR1 is MNHEY and CDR2 is SMNVEV in the germline V gene (reference sequence). The CDR3 coding sequence is TGTGCCAGCAGTTCTCAAAGTGGGGCCTACGAGCAGTACTTC. It codes for CASSSQSGAYEQYF.

This chain uses TRBV25-1 with TRBJ1-4; no clear D. V lost 4 bases and J 2 bases, leaving 8 bases between the germline ends. CDR1 is MGHDK, CDR2 SYGVNS, per germline. The CDR3 totals 14 residues. The CDR3 DNA sequence: TGTGCCAGCAGTGGGGCTTCGACTAATGAAAAACTGTTTTTT. Encoded protein: CASSGASTNEKLFF.

The chain uses TRBV7-2 and TRBJ2-7, with D uncertain. Germline V CDR1 and CDR2: SGHTA, FQGNSA. CDR3 length equals 14 residues. The germline V and J ends were trimmed by 1 base and 3 bases, with 10 bases remaining between them. The CDR3 DNA sequence: TGTGCCAGCAGCTTAGTAGGGATGGACTACGAGCAGTACTTC. Its protein product is CASSLVGMDYEQYF.

The genes are TRBV5-4 and TRBJ1-1, with 9 nucleotides matching TRBD1. The CDR3 runs 14 residues. V shed 3 bases and J 5 bases; nucleotides not matched to a gene: 5. Germline loops: CDR1 SGHNT, CDR2 YYREEE (reference sequence). The CDR3 region has the DNA TGTGCCAGCAGCTACGGACAGGGGTTGACTGAAGCTTTCTTT. Encoded protein: CASSYGQGLTEAFF.

The gene calls are TRBV19 and TRBJ1-1; TRBD1 is a possible D gene (5 bases). The germline V gene encodes CDR1 LNHDA and CDR2 SQIVND (reference sequence). V dropped 1 base and J dropped 5 bases, with 8 bases sitting between them. This CDR3 is 13 amino acids long. The CDR3 here is CASSIAEGTEAFF. In DNA, the CDR3 is TGTGCCAGTAGTATAGCGGAGGGGACTGAAGCTTTCTTT.